These 6 T cell receptor beta chains originate from one sample sequenced in a study of PD-1 blockade in classical Hodgkin lymphoma. Produced via immunoSEQ multiplex PCR; TCRdb's table is partial and in-frame only. Of about 20,000 clones in the sample, approximately 80% were seen once. Indicated time point: cycle 4 day 1 (C4D1), after 6 weeks of nivolumab. The patients all showed relapse after autologous stem cell transplantation, while their brentuximab vedotin exposure varied. This specimen consisted of peripheral blood mononuclear cells (PBMCs), obtained before the fourth cycle of nivolumab. These receptors were taken from a human donor with classical Hodgkin lymphoma.

V is TRBV27 and J is TRBJ2-4; unclear D gene. Trimming left V 3 bases short and J 7 bases short, with 10 bases between. The CDR3 sequence is 13 residues long. CDR1 and CDR2 from the germline V gene are MNHEY and SMNVEV (reference sequence). CDR3 DNA sequence: TGTGCCAGCAGTTTTCGCCAGAACAACATTCAGTACTTC. Amino acids: CASSFRQNNIQYF.

J is TRBJ2-3 and V is TRBV19; a weak D match, TRBD2 (6 bases). Trimming removed 6 bases at V and 0 bases at J, with 7 bases between. This CDR3 is built from 13 residues. Germline-derived CDR1 and CDR2 are LNHDA and SQIVND (reference sequence). This CDR3 reads CASRGTSTDTQYF. In DNA, the CDR3 is TGTGCCAGTAGAGGGACTAGCACAGATACGCAGTATTTT. The full variable domain, with the rest looked up from reference TRBV19 and TRBJ2-3, is DGGITQSPKYLFRKEGQNVTLSCEQNLNHDAMYWYRQDPGQGLRLIYYSQIVNDFQKGDIAEGYSVSREKKESFPLTVTSAQKNPTAFYLCASRGTSTDTQYFGPGTRLTVL.

This clone was found once. CDR3 in amino acids: CASTVGVGGSKFF. The DNA of the CDR3 is TGTGCCAGCACCGTTGGGGTAGGGGGCAGCAAGTTCTTC. The chain carries TRBV2 and TRBJ2-1; 7 bases agree with TRBD1. CDR3 length equals 13 residues. Germline V gene data show CDR1 as SNHLY and CDR2 as FYNNEI. The V and J ends lost 7 bases and 14 bases, in that order; junction bases with no gene match: 14.

A few counts support this clone. The chain employs TRBV6-1 and TRBJ1-1; D might be TRBD1 (5 bases). V dropped 4 bases and J dropped 7 bases, with 19 bases sitting between them. CDR3 length: 15 residues. Per germline, CDR1 MNHNS and CDR2 SASEGT. The CDR3 DNA reads as TGTGCCAGCAGTGTGGGTCCTGGACAACCCTTTGAAGCTTTCTTT. Protein sequence: CASSVGPGQPFEAFF.

The V call is TRBV2, the J call TRBJ1-1; no definite D call. Germline CDR1 and CDR2: SNHLY and FYNNEI. V was pared by 6 bases and J by 1 base, with 3 bases between. The length of the CDR3 is 11 residues. Written as DNA, the CDR3 is TGTGCCAGCAGGGAGAACACTGAAGCTTTCTTT. It specifies CASRENTEAFF.

The CDR3 coding sequence is TGCGCCAGCAGCTTGGGTTCGGTTAACTATGGCTACACCTTC. This gives the protein CASSLGSVNYGYTF. The chain carries TRBV5-1 and TRBJ1-2; unclear D gene. Germline-derived CDR1 and CDR2 are SGHRS and YFSETQ. Trimming left V 0 bases short and J 1 base short, with 7 bases between. The CDR3 is 14 amino acids.